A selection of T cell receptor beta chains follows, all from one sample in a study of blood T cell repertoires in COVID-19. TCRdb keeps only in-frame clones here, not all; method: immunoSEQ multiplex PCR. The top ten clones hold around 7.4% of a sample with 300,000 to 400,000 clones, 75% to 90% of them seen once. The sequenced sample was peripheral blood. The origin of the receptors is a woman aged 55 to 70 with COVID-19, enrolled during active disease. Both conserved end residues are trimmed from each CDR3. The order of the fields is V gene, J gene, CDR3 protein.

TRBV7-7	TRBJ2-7	ASSLASGETYEQY
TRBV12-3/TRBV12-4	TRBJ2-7	ASGARAEQY
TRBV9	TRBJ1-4	ASSVGGITNEKLF
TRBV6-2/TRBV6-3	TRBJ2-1	ASSYSRPPGEQF
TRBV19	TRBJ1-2	ASTPSTGGWGYT
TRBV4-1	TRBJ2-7	ASSQVWQNNYEQY
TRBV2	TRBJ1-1	ASTGTENTEAF
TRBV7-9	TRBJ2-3	ASSYKLRGQRRTDTQY
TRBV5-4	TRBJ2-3	ASSPGTSGESTDTQY
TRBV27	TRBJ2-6	ASQAPGDRVAGANVLT
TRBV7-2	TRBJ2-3	ASSPSGGGTDTQY
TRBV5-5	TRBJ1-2	ASRSQGNGYT
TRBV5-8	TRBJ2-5	ASSQPVTSGGASGTQY
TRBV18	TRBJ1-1	ASSPPTGNTEAF
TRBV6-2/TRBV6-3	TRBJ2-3	ASSSQGGDTQY
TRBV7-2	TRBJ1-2	ASSHRGYDYGYT
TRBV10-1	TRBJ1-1	ASSDPGTVEAF
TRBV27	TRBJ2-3	ASRGWGESTDTQY
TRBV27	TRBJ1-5	ASSLTGLNQPQH
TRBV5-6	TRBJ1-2	ASSPGQNYGYT
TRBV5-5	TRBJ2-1	ASSLAGDGSNEQF
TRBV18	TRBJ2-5	ASSPEGASETQY
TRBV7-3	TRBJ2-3	ASSPRGGTDTQY
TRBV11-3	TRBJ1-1	ASSFGTAEAF
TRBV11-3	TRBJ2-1	ASSLQAGVPYNEQF
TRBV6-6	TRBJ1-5	ASTVKGTGGSQPQH
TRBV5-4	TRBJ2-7	ASSDRDRIYEQY
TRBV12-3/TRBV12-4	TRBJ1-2	ASSGQQGSGYT
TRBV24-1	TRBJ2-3	ATSDSRGLDTQY
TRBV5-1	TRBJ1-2	ASSSMGAGGDGYT
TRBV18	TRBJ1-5	ASSPTGGADQPQH
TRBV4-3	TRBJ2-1	ASSQRGSSYNEQF
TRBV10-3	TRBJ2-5	AISESAGTQY
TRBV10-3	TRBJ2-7	AIGGQGEVEQY
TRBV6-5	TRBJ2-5	ASSSWALTGKETQY
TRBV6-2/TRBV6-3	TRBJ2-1	ASSRLDRANEQF
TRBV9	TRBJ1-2	ASSLESADRANYGYT
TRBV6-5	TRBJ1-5	ASIGGYNQPQH
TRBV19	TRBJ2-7	ASSILDTPGYEQY
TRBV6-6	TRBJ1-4	ASSPFGTATRYEKLF
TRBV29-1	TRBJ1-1	SVLGGGGLNTEAF
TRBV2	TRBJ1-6	ASSERGGDYSPLH
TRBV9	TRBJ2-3	ASSPPTPAGGTDTQY
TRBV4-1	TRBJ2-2	ASSHLPETGQFTGELF
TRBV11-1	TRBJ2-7	ASRPSGTGVYEQY
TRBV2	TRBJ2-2	ASRDRGWGTGELF
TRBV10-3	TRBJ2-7	AISALSTVSYEQY
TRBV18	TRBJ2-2	ASSRTGPNTGELF
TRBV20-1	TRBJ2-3	SASGTSGGDRDTQY
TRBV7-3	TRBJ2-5	ASSPDSGLAGSGLETQY
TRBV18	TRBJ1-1	ASSPQGIMNTEAF
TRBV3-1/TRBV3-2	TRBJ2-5	ASSQGHLGETQY
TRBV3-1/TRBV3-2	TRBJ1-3	ASSRPGTGNTIY
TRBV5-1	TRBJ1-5	ASSLGDRGNQPQH
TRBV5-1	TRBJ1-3	ASSPEGDTIY
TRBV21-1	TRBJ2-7	ASSKTPAGRPPGYEQY
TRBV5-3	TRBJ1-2	ARSTLGQGVDPYGYT
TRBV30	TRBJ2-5	AWNHGSGETQY
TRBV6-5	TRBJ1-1	ASRGGGGTEAF
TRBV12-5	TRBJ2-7	ASGLVRGSNEQY